The present T cell receptor (beta chain) was sequenced within a study of blood T cells in healthy people across ages. Worth noting for this clonotype: A read error may produce the germline difference seen at one junction end.

The CDR3 sequence is 16 residues long. The germline CDR1 and CDR2 sequences are MRHNA and SNTAGT. Primers used in a second PCR of about 6 to 11 cycles were a sample-barcoded 5' primer and a J-beta primer mix. From the 5' RACE reads, TCRdb called clonotypes with MiXCR, one entry per CDR3 protein. There are around 1,000,000 distinct CDR3 sequences in the sample; roughly a quarter occur only once, and approximately 0.71% lies in the top ten. These records were also assigned to another study, of T cells of mothers and their children.

Specimen: blood. The sequence was obtained from a girl aged 2-9 years in good health. The rearrangement uses TRBV6-4 and TRBJ2-1; D not resolved. The CDR3 coding sequence is TGTGCCAGCAGTCCCCTTGCAGCGAGCTCCTACAATGAGCAGATCTTC. This sequence encodes CASSPLAASSYNEQIF.